Sequencing of this T cell receptor beta chain was carried out in a study of T cells expressing NK-cell markers (dated by TCRdb to 2018 to 2020). For the study in its entirety: TCR beta-chain repertoires were profiled in sorted CD3+CD56+NKG2C+, CD3+CD56+NKG2C- and CD3+CD56-NKG2C+ T-cell subsets from several donors. Among the eight sequenced donors, seven were HCMV-seropositive and one was HCMV-seronegative. Randomly selected healthy volunteers, three men and five women, were used as the eight sequenced donors. Libraries were sequenced as 2 x 150 bp reads on Illumina HiSeq 2000/2500, MiSeq or NextSeq.

What the research found in general, with its limitations: Those dominant clonotypes were again the most abundant among CD3+CD56-NKG2C+ cells in several donors, at about 28.3-60.1%. It remained unclear whether the expanded NKG2C-expressing T cell clones were specific for HCMV antigens. In a handful of donors, the dominant CD3+CD56+NKG2C+ clonotypes were among the top 10 CD8+ clonotypes and accounted for about 1.0-7.5% of CD8+ T cells.

Concerning this clonotype itself: Its binding antigen is unknown.

CDR1 and CDR2, looked up from the germline V gene, are MGHRA and YSYEKL. Spanning cysteine to phenylalanine, the CDR3 consists of 16 amino acids. This entry has no DNA. This sample was sequenced with an Illumina HiSeq 2000. TCR beta cDNA libraries were prepared using 5'RACE template switching, which introduced a universal primer site and unique molecular identifiers. Synthesis of cDNA was primed from the TCR beta constant segment and was followed by two consecutive PCR amplification steps. The paper's processing steps were these. Reads were demultiplexed and grouped by UMI with MIGEC, and clonotypes were assembled and quantified with MiTCR. To exclude erroneous sequences, any TCR cDNA sequence not supported by at least two reads was discarded. The tcR package was used for downstream repertoire analysis, and clonotypes were matched between fractions using CDR3 nucleotide sequence together with V segment. VDJmatch was used to annotate antigen specificity against VDJdb, with one amino acid substitution in CDR3 permitted. TCRdb reprocessed the raw reads; every CDR3 protein sequence is a single record, and DNA is not supplied. TCRdb, not the original authors, processed these V and J calls. The sample's table covers 120,000 to 150,000 distinct CDR3 sequences. 9% to 15% of the sample goes to the ten largest clones.

A commercial ELISA kit detecting HCMV-specific IgG in serum was used to determine HCMV serostatus. Peripheral blood mononuclear cells were isolated from blood by Ficoll density gradient centrifugation. What was sequenced was blood T cells: a sorted CD56 or NKG2C T cell subset, CD4+ or CD8+ T cells, or bulk PBMC T cells (not recorded which). In this chain, TRBV4-1 is recombined with TRBJ1-4; absent DNA, TCRdb's TRBD1 call cannot be checked. The clonotype originates from a man between 18 and 29 years old in good health. Donor details come from another sample of the same person, matched by shared clones. The CDR3 is CASSHPRQVKDEKLFF.